A selection of T cell receptor beta chains follows, all from one sample in a study of prognosis after radiotherapy for stage I lung cancer. From the multiplex PCR reads, TCRdb called clonotypes with MiXCR, one entry per CDR3 protein. The profile covers about 51,000 distinct CDR3 sequences, with about 37% appearing a single time and 8% to 10% taken by the ten largest. The sequenced sample was PBMCs, obtained before or after stereotactic body radiation therapy (not recorded which). The receptors originated from a donor over 45 with non-small cell lung cancer. The CDR3 runs from the conserved cysteine through the conserved F or W. D genes are given only for firm matches. Not every row has a clone size; where given, it reads once, few, many or a size class.

abundance	len	d_gene	v_gene	j_gene	CDR3aa	CDR3nt
-	11	-	TRBV29-1	TRBJ1-2	CSGGGAYGYTF	TGCAGCGGGGGGGGGGCCTATGGCTACACCTTC
-	14	-	TRBV5-1	TRBJ1-1	CAISARVSHTEAFF	TGCGCCATCAGCGCCAGGGTTTCCCACACTGAAGCTTTCTTT
-	13	-	TRBV5-1	TRBJ2-1	CASSLGFRDGQFF	TGTGCCAGCAGCTTAGGGTTCAGGGATGGGCAGTTCTTC
many	14	-	TRBV7-2	TRBJ1-2	CASSFSGRLKGYTF	TGTGCCAGCAGCTTCTCCGGGAGGCTCAAGGGCTACACCTTC
-	13	TRBD1	TRBV12-3/TRBV12-4	TRBJ1-2	CASRRTGEDGYTF	TGTGCCAGCAGGAGGACAGGGGAGGATGGCTACACCTTC
-	15	-	TRBV5-1	TRBJ2-3	CASSFGTGDEDTQYF	TGCGCCAGCAGCTTCGGAACGGGAGACGAAGATACGCAGTATTTT
-	14	-	TRBV28	TRBJ1-1	CASSLIIGPEKAFF	TGTGCCAGCAGTTTAATAATCGGGCCCGAGAAGGCTTTCTTT
many	12	-	TRBV6-2/TRBV6-3	TRBJ1-1	CASTTGNTEAFF	TGTGCCAGCACTACGGGGAACACTGAAGCTTTCTTT
many	15	-	TRBV9	TRBJ1-6	CASGVSLSVSSPLHF	TGTGCCAGCGGCGTGTCCCTTTCGGTTTCTTCACCCCTCCACTTT
many	14	TRBD2	TRBV7-8	TRBJ2-1	CASSLDGRVNEQFF	TGTGCCAGCAGCTTAGATGGGAGGGTCAATGAGCAGTTCTTC
many	13	-	TRBV12-3/TRBV12-4	TRBJ1-1	CASSFGRNTEAFF	TGTGCCAGCAGTTTCGGGAGGAACACTGAAGCTTTCTTT
-	15	-	TRBV3-1	TRBJ1-2	CASRDTAGEKDGYTF	TGTGCCAGCAGAGATACTGCAGGTGAAAAGGATGGCTACACCTTC
many	14	-	TRBV7-2	TRBJ2-5	CASSTQGGLGTQYF	TGTGCCAGCAGCACCCAAGGGGGGCTCGGGACCCAGTACTTC
-	14	-	TRBV12-5	TRBJ1-2	CASGFGGPSGGYTF	TGTGCTAGTGGTTTCGGAGGACCGTCTGGGGGCTACACCTTC
many	14	-	TRBV19	TRBJ2-3	CASSSGTGADTQYF	TGTGCCAGTAGCTCCGGGACTGGGGCAGATACGCAGTATTTT
once	16	-	TRBV5-5	TRBJ1-1	CVSRHLRLAGNTEAFF	TGTGTCAGCAGACACCTCCGGCTGGCTGGGAACACTGAAGCTTTCTTT
many	15	-	TRBV28	TRBJ1-5	CASSPVGAINQPQHF	TGTGCCAGCAGCCCCGTGGGGGCCATCAATCAGCCCCAGCATTTT
many	17	TRBD2	TRBV7-2	TRBJ2-5	CASSLGAAGGGQETQYF	TGTGCCAGCAGCTTAGGGGCAGCGGGAGGGGGGCAAGAGACCCAGTACTTC